This T cell receptor beta chain was sequenced for a study of T cell responses to AZD1222 COVID-19 vaccine. Notes on the study in general: Donors were chiefly white British, with a greater number of females, and clonal diversity was perhaps underestimated. Repertoire sampling was restricted to post-peak T cell response timepoints. Just 5 to 7 people given AZD1222 tested seropositive at baseline.

The CDR3 is made up of 14 amino acids. J lost 5 bases, V lost 4 bases, and 8 bases had no gene match. Germline CDR1 is SGHDT and CDR2 is YYEEEE. Comments on this clone: What it binds is unknown.

Clones were read by immunoSEQ multiplex PCR, and TCRdb kept only the in-frame ones, dropping some. The sample lists about 94,000 clones, approximately 90% seen once, with 10% to 15% in the top ten. J is TRBJ1-2 and V is TRBV5-6; 7 bases are shared with TRBD1. This receptor was taken from an adult in good health. The source was peripheral blood, collected on day 0 of AZD1222 vaccination. The DNA of the CDR3 is TGTGCCAGCAGCCAAACAGGGGATTATTATGGCTACACCTTC. This sequence encodes CASSQTGDYYGYTF.